This is a list of T cell receptor beta chains from one sample in a study of CD4+ T cells in melanoma. Only in-frame clones appear in the TCRdb table, and some are missing; sequencing was by immunoSEQ multiplex PCR. The table shows roughly 60,000 clones, with roughly three quarters occurring only once. Sequencing input: tumor tissue. Every receptor here comes from a human donor with melanoma. Each CDR3 is given without its conserved first and last residue. The size field is filled for only some rows; it gives once, few, many or a size class.

j_call v_call clone_size cdr3_aa
TRBJ2-2 TRBV5-5 - ASSLSGTGSGELF
TRBJ2-1 TRBV6-5 - ASSWGAGSIDEQF
TRBJ1-6 TRBV15 - ATSRTGLTLH
TRBJ1-2 TRBV11-2 - ASSLETGEGYT
TRBJ2-5 TRBV11-2 - ASSLTSSGGARETQY
TRBJ2-2 TRBV5-1 once ASSWSSGELF
TRBJ2-1 TRBV7-9 - ASSLQGYNEQF
TRBJ2-3 TRBV5-6 - ASSLWRQGAETDTQY
TRBJ2-3 TRBV7-9 - ATGWSGGTDTQY
TRBJ2-3 TRBV4-2 - ASSQEYLQWTSGVGDTQY
TRBJ1-1 TRBV7-8 few ASTTSQMNTEAF
TRBJ1-2 TRBV6-1 once ASSEFSGANYGYT
TRBJ2-7 TRBV5-1 - ASSLERGDEQY
TRBJ1-1 TRBV11-3 - ASSLNPGPRNTEAF
TRBJ2-7 TRBV30 - AWSVRGGAIYEQY
TRBJ1-4 TRBV13 - ASSLGRTNEKLF
TRBJ2-1 TRBV7-3 - ASSLSGTYGNEQF
TRBJ2-2 TRBV2 - ASSALLQGTGELF
TRBJ1-1 TRBV4-1 - ASSQGGGGEAF
TRBJ1-1 TRBV2 - ASSPALETEAF
TRBJ1-1 TRBV2 - ASSGGPQRNTEAF
TRBJ1-5 TRBV4-3 many ASSPGRGTGQPQH
TRBJ2-2 TRBV5-8 - ASSFSGGAGELF
TRBJ2-3 TRBV25-1 - ASSRLAADTQY
TRBJ2-1 TRBV23-1 - ASSRTGRANEQF
TRBJ1-4 TRBV5-4 - ASSSLAGAMSTNEKLF
TRBJ1-1 TRBV11-2 few ASSLTVNTEAF
TRBJ1-5 TRBV30 - AWSPSYSNQPQH
TRBJ2-1 TRBV7-3 - ASSPGLAGGLNEQF
TRBJ2-7 TRBV27 - ASSWGLFYEQY
TRBJ1-3 TRBV6-5 medium-sized ASSYGAGNTIY
TRBJ1-1 TRBV19 - ASRKTGGTEAF
TRBJ2-3 TRBV6-6 once ASSTPGQGGTDTQY
TRBJ2-7 TRBV7-9 - ASSLGGQGHEQY
TRBJ2-5 TRBV19 - ASSTRTGGWRETQY
TRBJ2-4 TRBV29-1 - SATGGPDIQY
TRBJ2-2 TRBV5-4 - ASSSWTGRATGELF
TRBJ2-4 TRBV28 - ASSWQGGATQPGNIQY
TRBJ1-5 TRBV27 - ASSPQVVSGYSNQPQH
TRBJ2-3 TRBV7-6 - ASSPHTDTQY
TRBJ1-2 TRBV27 - ASSLSLGFYGYT
TRBJ2-3 TRBV7-2 - ASSSGGWGTDTQY
TRBJ2-3 TRBV5-1 - ASSLATGGRADTQY
TRBJ1-1 TRBV5-4 - ASSPGGPQNTEAF
TRBJ2-1 TRBV19 - ASSYRGGEQF
TRBJ1-2 TRBV7-9 once ASSSTGLYGYT
TRBJ2-6 TRBV7-6 - ASSLALSLNPPSGANVLT
TRBJ1-4 TRBV6-1 once ASSEGFVEKLF
TRBJ2-3 TRBV9 once ASSPRTSGGFRDTQY
TRBJ1-2 TRBV5-1 - ASSSSYRGRRGYT
TRBJ2-7 TRBV4-2 once ASSHGQYYEQY
TRBJ1-2 TRBV28 - ASSPLDATNYGYT
TRBJ1-1 TRBV12-2 - ASRLRISSGTFNTEAF
TRBJ1-2 TRBV11-2 - ASSPRTGGAFNYGYT
TRBJ2-4 TRBV11-2 once ASSLAAGGLINIQY
TRBJ2-7 TRBV7-3 - ASSLDNGYEQY
TRBJ2-2 TRBV28 - ASSLSSGGTGELF